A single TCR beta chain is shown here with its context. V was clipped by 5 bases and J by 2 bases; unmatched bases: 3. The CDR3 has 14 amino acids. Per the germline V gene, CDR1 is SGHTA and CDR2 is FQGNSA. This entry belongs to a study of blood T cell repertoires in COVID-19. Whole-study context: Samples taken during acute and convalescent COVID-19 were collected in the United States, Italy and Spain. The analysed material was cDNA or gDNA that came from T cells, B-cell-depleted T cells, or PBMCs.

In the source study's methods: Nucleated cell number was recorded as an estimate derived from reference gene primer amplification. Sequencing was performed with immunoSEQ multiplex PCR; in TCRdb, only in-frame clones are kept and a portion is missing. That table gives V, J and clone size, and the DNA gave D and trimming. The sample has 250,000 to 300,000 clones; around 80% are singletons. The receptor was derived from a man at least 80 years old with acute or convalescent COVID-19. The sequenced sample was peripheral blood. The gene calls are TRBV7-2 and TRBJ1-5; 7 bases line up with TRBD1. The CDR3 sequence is CASSPTGGNQPQHF. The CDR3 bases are TGTGCCAGCAGCCCCACAGGGGGCAATCAGCCCCAGCATTTT.